This is a list of T cell receptor beta chains from one sample in a study of blood T cell repertoires in COVID-19. Assay used: immunoSEQ multiplex PCR; TCRdb lists only in-frame clones, some missing. The table shows 150,000 to 200,000 clones, with approximately 86% occurring only once. Sequencing used peripheral blood. The source of these receptors is a man between 60 and 70 years old with acute or convalescent COVID-19. CDR3s include the opening cysteine and the closing phenylalanine or tryptophan. The D gene is left open where the match is weak. Size tells how often a clone was seen (once, few, many) or the class of an expanded clone, and some rows leave it out.

d_call	clone_size	v_call	j_call	cdr3_nt	cdr3_aa
TRBD1	-	TRBV18	TRBJ2-7	TGTGCCAGCTCACCAACTGGGACAGGGATGGGCGAGCAGTACTTC	CASSPTGTGMGEQYF
-	-	TRBV18	TRBJ2-3	TGTGCCAGCTCAAAAGGGAGCCCCCCCACAGATACGCAGTATTTT	CASSKGSPPTDTQYF
-	-	TRBV30	TRBJ2-1	TGTGCCTGGAGCTCTAACTCCTACAATGAGCAGTTCTTC	CAWSSNSYNEQFF
-	-	TRBV2	TRBJ1-6	TGTGCCAGCAGACAGACAAATTCACCCCTCCACTTT	CASRQTNSPLHF
TRBD2	-	TRBV9	TRBJ2-7	TGTGCCAGCAGCGTCCTAGCGGGAGGGTACGAGCAGTACTTC	CASSVLAGGYEQYF
-	-	TRBV27	TRBJ1-1	TGTGCCAGCAGTTCACACAGGGAAGCTTTCTTT	CASSSHREAFF
TRBD2	-	TRBV4-2	TRBJ2-7	TGTGCCAGCAGCCAAGATCCGGGAGGGCCCAACGAGCAGTACTTC	CASSQDPGGPNEQYF
-	few	TRBV28	TRBJ1-1	TGTGCCAGCACCCCCTCCGGGACCCAAGGGGGAGCTTTCTTT	CASTPSGTQGGAFF
TRBD2	once	TRBV6-1	TRBJ2-1	TGTGCCAGCAGTGAAGCGTTGACTAGCGGGATCCATGAGCAGTTCTTC	CASSEALTSGIHEQFF
-	-	TRBV5-1	TRBJ2-3	TGCGCCAGCAGCTTTGGCGGGACCTTCACAGATACGCAGTATTTT	CASSFGGTFTDTQYF